Reported below is one T cell receptor beta chain. The antigen is not known. Clones were read by immunoSEQ multiplex PCR, and TCRdb kept only the in-frame ones, dropping some. The table includes tens of thousands of clones, around 92% detected once. This record comes from a study of OX40 agonist ivuxolimab in advanced cancers. Study context: Melanoma, hepatocellular carcinoma, head and neck or renal cell cancer occurred in dose-escalation patients.

General study results and limits: By week 6 at 0.1 to 3.0 mg/kg, blood CD4+ and CD8+ T cells had expanded clonally.

The TCR comes from an adult with an advanced solid tumor such as melanoma, head and neck, liver or kidney cancer. The sample here was CD4+ or CD8+ T cells sorted from blood, taken in a trial of the OX40 agonist ivuxolimab.

The CDR3 DNA follows: TGCGCCAGCAGCCAAGAGCCTGGTAGCGGGAGTTTCGGGGAGCTGTTTTTT. This codes for CASSQEPGSGSFGELFF. V gene TRBV4-1 combines with J gene TRBJ2-2, with 9 bases aligning to TRBD2. The CDR3 sequence is 17 residues long. Germline CDR1 reads MGHRA; CDR2 reads YSYEKL. V shed 0 bases, J shed 7 bases, and the junction held 9 bases outside the gene matches.